Listed here are 10 T cell receptor beta chains from one sample, sequenced in a study of a mutant IDH1 vaccine in newly diagnosed glioma. Antigen specificity for these receptors is unknown. This sample's time point: week 47, end of study. Topical imiquimod accompanied each vaccine dose, which consisted of 300 ug of mutant IDH1 20-mer peptide. Data came from immunoSEQ multiplex PCR; TCRdb stores just in-frame clones and leaves some out. The sample yields 40,000 to 45,000 clones, around 82% seen once. This specimen was PBMCs, taken from a glioma patient whose treatment included an IDH1 peptide vaccine. The receptors come from a man aged 18 to 30 with glioma. Some clones in this sample may be carry-over from other donors' samples.

The rearrangement links TRBV10-3 to TRBJ1-2, with D tentatively TRBD1 (5 bases). CDR1 and CDR2 (germline): ENHRY, SYGVKD. Trimming took off 4 bases at V and 0 bases at J, with 24 bases between the two ends. CDR3 length: 19 residues. The CDR3, as DNA: TGTGCCATCAGTGGGGGGGAACTTCCCTTACCCCGAGCTAACTATGGCTACACCTTC. Translated, it gives CAISGGELPLPRANYGYTF.

This chain joins TRBV4-3 and TRBJ2-3; 11 nucleotides agree with TRBD2. J was trimmed by 6 bases and V by 0 bases; bases with no gene match: 8. Germline values: CDR1 LGHNA, CDR2 YSLEER. The CDR3 length is 17 residues. Written as DNA, the CDR3 is TGCGCCAGCAGCCAAGATTACCATAGCGGGGGGGAGGATACGCAGTATTTT. Translated, it gives CASSQDYHSGGEDTQYF.

The J gene is TRBJ2-7, the V gene TRBV4-2; D could derive from TRBD1 or TRBD2 (5 bases each). CDR1 LGHNA and CDR2 YNFKEQ come from the germline V gene. The CDR3 has 15 amino acids. V lost 2 bases to trimming and J lost 2 bases, with 13 bases between them. The CDR3 loop reads CASSQWGTDTYEQYF. CDR3 nucleotide sequence: TGTGCCAGCAGCCAATGGGGGACGGACACCTACGAGCAGTACTTC.

The rearrangement links TRBV5-1 to TRBJ2-1, with 12 bases identical to TRBD2. The ends lost 3 bases at V and 12 bases at J; junction bases unmatched: 10. The CDR3 loop spans 15 amino acids. Germline CDR1 is SGHRS and CDR2 is YFSETQ. CDR3 residues: CASSSLAGGQWGQFF. The CDR3 DNA reads as TGCGCCAGCAGCTCCCTAGCGGGAGGGCAATGGGGGCAGTTCTTC.

This chain links TRBV6-5 with TRBJ2-5; D gene uncertain. CDR1 MNHEY and CDR2 SVGAGI come from the germline V gene. V was trimmed by 0 bases and J by 5 bases, leaving 10 bases between them. This CDR3 has 14 residues. The CDR3, as DNA: TGTGCCAGCAGTTACTCTACGTTTCGGGAGACCCAGTACTTC. It is translated as CASSYSTFRETQYF.

The CDR3 DNA follows: TGTGCCATCAGTGAGTCAGAGGATTGGAACGAGCAGTACTTC. It specifies CAISESEDWNEQYF. This rearrangement joins TRBV10-3 to TRBJ2-7, with D unclear. Germline V gene sequence: CDR1 ENHRY, CDR2 SYGVKD. V gave up 0 bases and J gave up 5 bases, with 11 bases separating them. There are 14 residues in the CDR3.

This CDR3 is CASTLTGGAFHEQYF. CDR3 DNA sequence: TGTGCCAGCACCCTGACAGGGGGCGCGTTCCACGAGCAGTACTTC. J is TRBJ2-7 and V is TRBV6-5, with 10 bases aligning to TRBD1. Per germline, CDR1 MNHEY and CDR2 SVGAGI. V gave up 7 bases and J gave up 5 bases; unmatched junction bases: 11. The CDR3 has 15 residues.

The chain links TRBV18 to TRBJ1-2; perhaps TRBD1 as D (5 bases). This CDR3 is built from 14 residues. The V end lost 3 bases, the J end lost 8 bases, and 16 bases lay between the germline ends. Germline values: CDR1 KGHSH, CDR2 LQKENI. CDR3 bases: TGTGCCAGCTCACCCGAAACAGGCGTGGAAGGCTACACCTTC. It specifies CASSPETGVEGYTF.

This chain joins TRBV10-3 and TRBJ2-3; TRBD2 aligns across 7 bases. This CDR3 has 16 amino acids. Germline-derived CDR1 and CDR2 are ENHRY and SYGVKD. J lost 0 bases, V lost 2 bases, and 5 bases had no gene match. CDR3 amino acids: CAISEASGPSTDTQYF. DNA of the CDR3: TGTGCCATCAGTGAGGCTAGCGGACCTAGCACAGATACGCAGTATTTT.

J is TRBJ1-2 and V is TRBV30; TRBD1 aligns across 9 bases. After removal of 1 base from V and 0 bases from J, the junction contained 3 bases not matched to a gene. This CDR3 contains 15 residues. Germline CDR1 and CDR2: GTSNPN and SVGIG (reference sequence). CDR3 in DNA: TGTGCCTGGAGTGCTGACAGGGGGACTAACTATGGCTACACCTTC. Protein product: CAWSADRGTNYGYTF.